Listed below are T cell receptor beta chains from one sample, sequenced in a study of technical replicates of blood from several donors. Here immunoSEQ multiplex PCR was the method, and the copy in TCRdb shows in-frame clones only, minus some. Of 75,000 to 90,000 clones detected, 85% to 95% appear once; the ten largest clones hold roughly 0.37%. The sample was T cells isolated from PBMCs. Source of these receptors: a human donor in good health. Both conserved end residues are part of each CDR3. A D gene is named only where the DNA matches it firmly. Not every row has a clone size; where given, it reads once, few, many or a size class.

clone size	D gene	V gene	J gene	CDR3 DNA	CDR3 protein
-	TRBD1	TRBV6-1	TRBJ1-1	TGTGCCAGCAGTGCGGGGGACAGGCCAGGCACTGAAGCTTTCTTT	CASSAGDRPGTEAFF
-	-	TRBV28	TRBJ1-5	TGTGCCAGCATCCCGGTGGGAGAGTATCAGCCCCAGCATTTT	CASIPVGEYQPQHF
-	-	TRBV6-5	TRBJ2-2	TGTGCCAGCACTATTGTGAACACCGGGGAGCTGTTTTTT	CASTIVNTGELFF
-	-	TRBV7-2	TRBJ1-2	TGTGCCAGCAGGAGGAGTCATGGGGGCTACCGCGATTTTGGCTACACCTTC	CASRRSHGGYRDFGYTF
few	TRBD1	TRBV7-8	TRBJ1-2	TGTGCCAGCAGCTTAGCAGGGGGCGCAAATGGCTACACCTTC	CASSLAGGANGYTF
-	-	TRBV9	TRBJ2-1	TGTGCCAGCAGCGTAGTAACCGGAGAATACAATGAGCAGTTCTTC	CASSVVTGEYNEQFF
-	TRBD1	TRBV28	TRBJ2-3	TGTGCCAGCAGTTTGGGACAGCCCACAGATACGCAGTATTTT	CASSLGQPTDTQYF
-	TRBD1	TRBV19	TRBJ2-7	TGTGCCAGTGCGCCCGGGACAGCCTACGAGCAGTACTTC	CASAPGTAYEQYF
once	TRBD2	TRBV30	TRBJ2-7	TGTGCCTGTTGGACTAGCGGGCTGAGCTCCTACGAGCAGTACTTC	CACWTSGLSSYEQYF
-	-	TRBV18	TRBJ1-5	TGTGCCAGCTCACCACAGGGAGATCAGCCCCAGCATTTT	CASSPQGDQPQHF
once	TRBD2	TRBV10-3	TRBJ2-1	TGTGCCATCAGTGAGCGACTAGCGGCCAACAATGAGCAGTTCTTC	CAISERLAANNEQFF
-	-	TRBV7-8	TRBJ2-2	TGTGCCAGCAGCTGGGCAAGGGAGGGGGAGCTGTTTTTT	CASSWAREGELFF
-	TRBD1	TRBV19	TRBJ1-1	TGTGCCAGTAGAACGGGACAGACGAACACTGAAGCTTTCTTT	CASRTGQTNTEAFF
-	TRBD2	TRBV7-2	TRBJ2-7	TGTGCCAGCACATCTGCGGGGGGATCCTACGAGCAGTACTTC	CASTSAGGSYEQYF
-	-	TRBV15	TRBJ1-1	TGTGCCACCAGCAGTCCGGGGGGGATTGGGAACACTGAAGCTTTCTTT	CATSSPGGIGNTEAFF
-	TRBD2	TRBV4-1	TRBJ2-2	TGCGCCAGCAGCCAAGTGGCGGGAGTCGGCGGGGAGCTGTTTTTT	CASSQVAGVGGELFF
-	-	TRBV2	TRBJ1-5	TGTGCCAGCAGTGAACTTCGGAGCCACAATCAGCCCCAGCATTTT	CASSELRSHNQPQHF
-	-	TRBV7-9	TRBJ1-3	TGTGCCAGCAGCTTTCCACCAAAGGCGGGAACCAACTCTGGAAACACCATATATTTT	CASSFPPKAGTNSGNTIYF
-	-	TRBV6-1	TRBJ1-1	TGTGCCAGCAGTGATGCAGGGGCGATGAACACTGAAGCTTTCTTT	CASSDAGAMNTEAFF
once	TRBD2	TRBV30	TRBJ2-1	TGTGCCTGGAGGCTAGCGGGAGGAAACAATGAGCAGTTCTTC	CAWRLAGGNNEQFF
-	TRBD1	TRBV13	TRBJ1-1	TGTGCCAGCAGCCGAACTTCCGGGACAGAGGACACTGAAGCTTTCTTT	CASSRTSGTEDTEAFF
-	-	TRBV27	TRBJ2-1	TGTGCCAGCAGTTGGAGCGGACCCTACAATGAGCAGTTCTTC	CASSWSGPYNEQFF
once	-	TRBV2	TRBJ1-1	TGTGCCAGCAGCATACAGGTGAAGAACACTGAAGCTTTCTTT	CASSIQVKNTEAFF
-	TRBD2	TRBV7-2	TRBJ2-3	TGTGCCAGCAGCCTTAATAGGGCGGGAGGGGTGGCAGATACGCAGTATTTT	CASSLNRAGGVADTQYF
-	-	TRBV7-3	TRBJ2-3	TGTGCCAGCAGCCCTCGACAGGATCCAGATACGCAGTATTTT	CASSPRQDPDTQYF
-	-	TRBV29-1	TRBJ2-1	TGCAGCGTCGCGCAGGGAGGTGAGCAGTTCTTC	CSVAQGGEQFF
-	-	TRBV5-6	TRBJ2-5	TGTGCCAGCAGCTTGGGACAAGGACTAAGTACCCAGTACTTC	CASSLGQGLSTQYF
-	TRBD1	TRBV6-1	TRBJ2-7	TGTGCCAGCAGTGAACTGGGACAGGGCCTCTACGAGCAGTACTTC	CASSELGQGLYEQYF
-	-	TRBV25-1	TRBJ2-2	TGTGCCAGCGGCCCCCTCGGGGAGCTGTTTTTT	CASGPLGELFF
-	-	TRBV9	TRBJ1-1	TGTGCCAGCAGCTTCACTTGGGACATCTACACTGAAGCTTTCTTT	CASSFTWDIYTEAFF
-	-	TRBV6-1	TRBJ2-7	TGTGCCAGCAGTGATGGGGGCTCATACGAGCAGTACTTC	CASSDGGSYEQYF
-	TRBD2	TRBV6-6	TRBJ2-1	TGTGCCAGCAGACGCGATAGCGGGAACAATGAGCAGTTCTTC	CASRRDSGNNEQFF